The entry that follows covers one TCR beta chain sequence. What it recognizes is unknown. These data come from a study of shared clonotypes between healthy human individuals. Notes on the study in general: Represented genetic and exposure-history diversity was restricted by having few donors.

CDR3 length: 15 amino acids. Germline trimming cut 2 bases from V and 4 bases from J; bases unmatched to any gene: 2. Germline values: CDR1 MGHDK, CDR2 SYGVNS. Deep-level running was used for the assay. The repertoire was sequenced with immunoSEQ multiplex PCR; TCRdb's copy has only in-frame clones and lacks some. The table has about 1.1 million clones, approximately 77% seen once. Donors were Caucasian adults residing in Nashville, Tennessee, USA. The authors divided CD4+ cells into CD45RA+ naive and CD45RA-negative memory subsets. The TCR was taken from a man aged 18 to 29 in good health. Some clones in this sample may be carry-over from other donors' samples. The chain uses TRBV25-1 and TRBJ2-1; 10 bases agree with TRBD2. Sequences were obtained from memory CD4+ T cells from PBMCs. Indicated subset: CD45RA-negative fraction. CDR3 in DNA: TGTGCCAGCAGTGAAATTAGCGGGAGGTACAATGAGCAGTTCTTC. It translates to CASSEISGRYNEQFF.